This TCR beta chain was captured by sequencing in a study of T-cell reconstitution after alpha-beta-depleted transplantation in children. The CDR3 is 14 residues long. Germline CDR1 reads SGHTA; CDR2 reads FQGNSA. V lost 3 bases, J lost 4 bases, and 10 bases lay in between. This clonotype came up a few times. For TCRbeta, the library was prepared with unique molecular identifiers. Each CDR3 protein gets one entry after TCRdb re-called the PCR reads with MiXCR. The sample includes fewer than 500,000 distinct CDR3 sequences, about 45% of them seen just once. The chain combines TRBV7-2 with TRBJ2-1; D gene uncertain. The TCR comes from a girl aged 2-10 years with aplastic anemia, due to receive a stem cell transplant. The source was PBMCs, collected before TCRalphabeta/CD19-depleted stem cell transplant. The CDR3 spells CASSLWQPYNEQFF. DNA for the CDR3: TGTGCCAGCAGCTTGTGGCAGCCGTACAATGAGCAGTTCTTC.